Sequencing of this TCR beta chain was carried out in a study of T cells in localized non-small cell lung cancer. Study-wide findings and caveats: When the top 100 tumor clones were examined, a median approximately 54 of them also appeared in the adjacent lung, which was paired and uninvolved. Because only a single region of the tumor was sequenced, heterogeneity remains possible.

Worth noting for this clone: Its antigen is as yet unknown.

Sequencing was performed with immunoSEQ multiplex PCR; in TCRdb, only in-frame clones are kept and a portion is missing. Here the sample spans some 30,000 clones, around 93% being singletons. The sequencing here drew on PBMCs, taken before any cancer treatment. This TCR derives from a man between 40 and 70 years old with stage II lung adenocarcinoma.

CDR3 nucleotide sequence: TGTGCCAGCAGCCCAGGGACTAGCGGGATAGGAGAGACCCAGTACTTC. Translated: CASSPGTSGIGETQYF. The chain uses TRBV7-9 and TRBJ2-5, with 13 bases matching TRBD2. This CDR3 region has 16 residues. CDR1 and CDR2 (germline): SEHNR, FQNEAQ (reference sequence). With V trimmed by 5 bases and J by 4 bases, 7 bases remained unmatched.